Listed below are T cell receptor beta chains from one sample, sequenced in a study of blood T cell repertoires in COVID-19. Data came from immunoSEQ multiplex PCR; TCRdb stores just in-frame clones and leaves some out. The sample yields fewer than 200,000 clones, roughly 84% seen once. Sequenced input: peripheral blood. Receptor source: a man between 65 and 85 years old with active or convalescent COVID-19. The CDR3 runs from the conserved cysteine through the conserved F or W. A D gene is named only where the DNA matches it firmly. For some rows the clone size is stated as once, few or many, or as a class when expanded; others skip it.

size: few
D: NA
J: TRBJ2-2
length: 20
V: TRBV12-5
DNA: TGTGCTAGTGGTTTGACGACAGGCTTGTTCGCCTGGGGGTCCCCCGGGGAGCTGTTTTTT
CDR3: CASGLTTGLFAWGSPGELFF

size: NA
D: TRBD1
J: TRBJ2-5
length: 14
V: TRBV5-1
DNA: TGCGCCAGCAGCACGGACAGGGCAAGAGAGACCCAGTACTTC
CDR3: CASSTDRARETQYF

size: NA
D: NA
J: TRBJ1-1
length: 12
V: TRBV5-8
DNA: TGTGCCAACAAAGGGAGAGAGACTGAAGCTTTCTTT
CDR3: CANKGRETEAFF

size: NA
D: TRBD2
J: TRBJ2-5
length: 18
V: TRBV3-1/TRBV3-2
DNA: TGTGCCAGCAGCCAAGATGGGACTAGCGGGAGAAACCAAGAGACCCAGTACTTC
CDR3: CASSQDGTSGRNQETQYF

size: few
D: TRBD1
J: TRBJ1-2
length: 13
V: TRBV6-6
DNA: TGTGCCAGCAGGGACAGGGGAGACTATGGCTACACCTTC
CDR3: CASRDRGDYGYTF

size: NA
D: TRBD2
J: TRBJ2-7
length: 16
V: TRBV3-1/TRBV3-2
DNA: TGTGCCAGCAGCCAGGGAAGCGGGGGGAACTACTACGAGCAGTACTTC
CDR3: CASSQGSGGNYYEQYF

size: once
D: TRBD1
J: TRBJ2-1
length: 16
V: TRBV27
DNA: TGTGCCAGCAGTCCCCAGACAGGGGGCGGCTACAATGAGCAGTTCTTC
CDR3: CASSPQTGGGYNEQFF

size: NA
D: NA
J: TRBJ1-4
length: 15
V: TRBV19
DNA: TGTGCCAGTAGTATCCGGGGAGCAACTAATGAAAAACTGTTTTTT
CDR3: CASSIRGATNEKLFF

size: NA
D: TRBD1
J: TRBJ1-5
length: 14
V: TRBV6-5
DNA: TGTGCCAGCAGTCACCGACAGGGGGATCAGCCCCAGCATTTT
CDR3: CASSHRQGDQPQHF

size: NA
D: TRBD1
J: TRBJ2-7
length: 15
V: TRBV18
DNA: TGTGCCAGCTCACCACGGACAGGCGACTCGGGAGAGCAGTACTTC
CDR3: CASSPRTGDSGEQYF

size: NA
D: TRBD1
J: TRBJ1-3
length: 17
V: TRBV13
DNA: TGTGCCAGCAGCTTAGAACAGGGGGCCTTCTCTGGAAACACCATATATTTT
CDR3: CASSLEQGAFSGNTIYF

size: NA
D: NA
J: TRBJ2-1
length: 13
V: TRBV18
DNA: TGTGCCAGCTCACCACCGGCCTGGAATGAGCAGTTCTTC
CDR3: CASSPPAWNEQFF

size: NA
D: NA
J: TRBJ1-1
length: 13
V: TRBV30
DNA: TGTGCCTGGGATGATACGGGGGGCACTGAAGCTTTCTTT
CDR3: CAWDDTGGTEAFF

size: NA
D: TRBD1
J: TRBJ2-4
length: 17
V: TRBV2
DNA: TGTGCCAGCAGTCCCGGGACAGGGCTGAAGGCCAAAAACATTCAGTACTTC
CDR3: CASSPGTGLKAKNIQYF

size: NA
D: NA
J: TRBJ2-5
length: 15
V: TRBV5-1
DNA: TGCGCCAGCAGCTCCCCCATGACAGGTCAAGAGACCCAGTACTTC
CDR3: CASSSPMTGQETQYF

size: NA
D: TRBD2
J: TRBJ2-1
length: 12
V: TRBV7-2
DNA: TGTGCCAGCAGTTTTAGCGGGAGCTACCCAGTCTTC
CDR3: CASSFSGSYPVF

size: once
D: TRBD1
J: TRBJ2-1
length: 16
V: TRBV19
DNA: TGTGCCAGTAGTCCGGCCGGGACAGGGAACTACAATGAGCAGTTCTTC
CDR3: CASSPAGTGNYNEQFF

size: NA
D: TRBD2
J: TRBJ2-7
length: 15
V: TRBV6-2/TRBV6-3
DNA: TGTGCCAGCAGTTTCGTGGGACTAGCGGTAGGGGAGCAGTACTTC
CDR3: CASSFVGLAVGEQYF

size: NA
D: NA
J: TRBJ2-1
length: 16
V: TRBV6-1
DNA: TGTGCCAGCAGTGAAATCAGACTAGTTTCCTACAATGAGCAGTTCTTC
CDR3: CASSEIRLVSYNEQFF

size: NA
D: NA
J: TRBJ2-3
length: 13
V: TRBV19
DNA: TGTGCCAGTAGTATAGGACGGGAGGATACGCAGTATTTT
CDR3: CASSIGREDTQYF

size: once
D: NA
J: TRBJ1-3
length: 15
V: TRBV9
DNA: TGTGCCAGCAGCCCCAGGGGCTTCTCTGGAAACACCATATATTTT
CDR3: CASSPRGFSGNTIYF

size: few
D: NA
J: TRBJ1-1
length: 16
V: TRBV7-8
DNA: TGTGCCAGCAGCCTAATCACCCGGACAGTGAACACTGAAGCTTTCTTT
CDR3: CASSLITRTVNTEAFF

size: NA
D: TRBD2
J: TRBJ2-3
length: 17
V: TRBV28
DNA: TGTGCCAGCAGTCCTCCTCGATTTAGCGGGAGGGAAGATACGCAGTATTTT
CDR3: CASSPPRFSGREDTQYF

size: NA
D: TRBD1
J: TRBJ1-1
length: 15
V: TRBV18
DNA: TGTGCCAGCTCCCCGATCGACAGGGGGATCGCTAAAGCTTTCTTT
CDR3: CASSPIDRGIAKAFF

size: NA
D: TRBD1
J: TRBJ2-1
length: 13
V: TRBV2
DNA: TGTGCCAGCAGACCCACAGGGGGCGGTGAGCAGTTCTTC
CDR3: CASRPTGGGEQFF

size: NA
D: TRBD2
J: TRBJ2-1
length: 16
V: TRBV18
DNA: TGTGCCAGCTCACCACCGGGCGGGGGGACTTACAATGAGCAGTTCTTC
CDR3: CASSPPGGGTYNEQFF

size: once
D: NA
J: TRBJ1-2
length: 15
V: TRBV19
DNA: TGTGCCAGTAGTATCCCCACGACGGGGGATAGAGGCTACACCTTC
CDR3: CASSIPTTGDRGYTF

size: once
D: TRBD1
J: TRBJ1-2
length: 14
V: TRBV5-1
DNA: TGCGCCAGCAGCCGCGGGGACAGTACTATGGGCTACACCTTC
CDR3: CASSRGDSTMGYTF

size: NA
D: NA
J: TRBJ2-3
length: 14
V: TRBV28
DNA: TGTGCCAGCAGGTTTGGCGGAGCTACAGATACGCAGTATTTT
CDR3: CASRFGGATDTQYF

size: NA
D: TRBD2
J: TRBJ2-1
length: 15
V: TRBV7-2
DNA: TGTGCCAGCAGGGCTAGCGGTCGCTCCTACAATGAGCAGTTCTTC
CDR3: CASRASGRSYNEQFF

size: NA
D: NA
J: TRBJ1-1
length: 12
V: TRBV2
DNA: TGTGCCAGCAGTAGGTCGGGGACTGAAGCTTTCTTT
CDR3: CASSRSGTEAFF

size: NA
D: TRBD1
J: TRBJ2-2
length: 17
V: TRBV15
DNA: TGTGCCACCAGCAGACTAACGGACAGGGGGAACACCGGGGAGCTGTTTTTT
CDR3: CATSRLTDRGNTGELFF

size: NA
D: NA
J: TRBJ1-3
length: 13
V: TRBV5-1
DNA: TGCGCCAGCAGCTTGGCGGGGGACCACACCATATATTTT
CDR3: CASSLAGDHTIYF

size: NA
D: TRBD1
J: TRBJ2-7
length: 14
V: TRBV7-9
DNA: TGTGCCAGCAGCTTAGTGGGACAGAGCCACGAGCAGTACTTC
CDR3: CASSLVGQSHEQYF

size: NA
D: NA
J: TRBJ2-1
length: 12
V: TRBV27
DNA: TGTGCCAGCAGTTTATACTTGGGCGAGCAGTTCTTC
CDR3: CASSLYLGEQFF

size: NA
D: NA
J: TRBJ2-1
length: 12
V: TRBV3-1/TRBV3-2
DNA: TGTGCCAGCAGCCTCTTTTACAATGAGCAGTTCTTC
CDR3: CASSLFYNEQFF

size: NA
D: NA
J: TRBJ1-1
length: 11
V: TRBV20-1
DNA: TGCAGTGCTAGTCCATACACTGAAGCTTTCTTT
CDR3: CSASPYTEAFF

size: NA
D: TRBD1
J: TRBJ2-3
length: 15
V: TRBV18
DNA: TGTGCCAGCTCACAGGACAGGCCGGACGCAGATACGCAGTATTTT
CDR3: CASSQDRPDADTQYF

size: many
D: TRBD1
J: TRBJ2-3
length: 18
V: TRBV6-1
DNA: TGTGCCAGCAGTGTACGGGACAGGTCTTTTGGTTTCACAGATACGCAGTATTTT
CDR3: CASSVRDRSFGFTDTQYF

size: NA
D: TRBD1
J: TRBJ1-2
length: 13
V: TRBV11-2
DNA: TGTGCCAGCAGCTTCCAGGGGGACTATGGCTACACCTTC
CDR3: CASSFQGDYGYTF

size: few
D: TRBD1
J: TRBJ1-5
length: 16
V: TRBV19
DNA: TGTGCCAGTAGTATAGGGAGGGGGCAAGGCAATCAGCCCCAGCATTTT
CDR3: CASSIGRGQGNQPQHF

size: NA
D: NA
J: TRBJ1-4
length: 14
V: TRBV5-4
DNA: TGTGCCAGCAGCCATCGGGCAACTAATGAAAAACTGTTTTTT
CDR3: CASSHRATNEKLFF

size: NA
D: NA
J: TRBJ2-2
length: 15
V: TRBV30
DNA: TGTGCCTGGAGTGTGTTTGGAGTTTGGACCGGGGAGCTGTTTTTT
CDR3: CAWSVFGVWTGELFF

size: NA
D: TRBD1
J: TRBJ1-1
length: 15
V: TRBV18
DNA: TGTGCCAGCTCACCACTTCCCGACAGGGCACGAAAAGCTTTCTTT
CDR3: CASSPLPDRARKAFF

size: NA
D: NA
J: TRBJ1-2
length: 12
V: TRBV25-1
DNA: TGTGCCAGCATGGGGCAGGTTTATGGCTACACCTTC
CDR3: CASMGQVYGYTF

size: NA
D: NA
J: TRBJ1-1
length: 15
V: TRBV27
DNA: TGTGCCAGCAGAAACCGCAAGGGGATGAACACTGAAGCTTTCTTT
CDR3: CASRNRKGMNTEAFF

size: NA
D: NA
J: TRBJ1-5
length: 13
V: TRBV18
DNA: TGTGCCAGCTCGATGGACAGAAATCAGCCCCAGCATTTT
CDR3: CASSMDRNQPQHF

size: once
D: TRBD1
J: TRBJ2-7
length: 13
V: TRBV12-3/TRBV12-4
DNA: TGTGCCAGCAGCGCGGACAGGGCGAAGGAGCAGTACTTC
CDR3: CASSADRAKEQYF

size: few
D: TRBD1
J: TRBJ1-1
length: 12
V: TRBV28
DNA: TGTGCCAGCACTTTGGTGAGGGGGCAAGCTTTCTTT
CDR3: CASTLVRGQAFF

size: NA
D: TRBD1
J: TRBJ1-6
length: 13
V: TRBV6-6
DNA: TGTGCCAGCATCGGACAGGGGTTCTCACCCCTCCACTTT
CDR3: CASIGQGFSPLHF